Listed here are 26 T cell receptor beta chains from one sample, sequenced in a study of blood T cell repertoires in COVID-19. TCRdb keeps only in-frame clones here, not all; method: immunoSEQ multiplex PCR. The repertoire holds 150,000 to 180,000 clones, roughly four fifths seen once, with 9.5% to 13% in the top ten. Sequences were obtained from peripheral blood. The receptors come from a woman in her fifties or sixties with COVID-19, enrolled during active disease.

The CDR3 protein is CASSAGLAGETGELFF. CDR3 DNA: TGTGCCAGCAGCGCCGGACTAGCGGGAGAGACCGGGGAGCTGTTTTTT. The rearrangement joins TRBV7-9 to TRBJ2-2, with TRBD2 matching over 13 bases. The length of the CDR3 is 16 residues. Germline assignment: CDR1 SEHNR and CDR2 FQNEAQ (reference sequence). The junction had 5 bases not matched to a gene; V was cut back by 5 bases and J by 5 bases.

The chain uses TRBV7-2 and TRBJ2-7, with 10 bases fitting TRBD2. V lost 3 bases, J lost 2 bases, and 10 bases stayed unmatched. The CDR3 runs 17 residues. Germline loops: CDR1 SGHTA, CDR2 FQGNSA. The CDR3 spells CASSFSSGRDIPYEQYF. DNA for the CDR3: TGTGCCAGCAGCTTCTCTAGCGGGAGAGATATCCCCTACGAGCAGTACTTC.

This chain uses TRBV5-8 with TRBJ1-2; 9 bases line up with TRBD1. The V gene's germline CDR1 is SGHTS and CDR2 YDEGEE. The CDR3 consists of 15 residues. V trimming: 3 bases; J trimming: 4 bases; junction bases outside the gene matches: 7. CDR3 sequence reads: CASSSAGTGTYGYTF. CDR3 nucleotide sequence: TGTGCCAGCAGCTCCGCCGGGACAGGGACCTATGGCTACACCTTC.

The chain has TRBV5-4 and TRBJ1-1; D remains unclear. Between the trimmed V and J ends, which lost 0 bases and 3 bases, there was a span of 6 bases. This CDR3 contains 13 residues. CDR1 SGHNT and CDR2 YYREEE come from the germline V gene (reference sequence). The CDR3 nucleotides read TGTGCCAGCAGCTTGGCCGGGTACACTGAAGCTTTCTTT. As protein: CASSLAGYTEAFF.

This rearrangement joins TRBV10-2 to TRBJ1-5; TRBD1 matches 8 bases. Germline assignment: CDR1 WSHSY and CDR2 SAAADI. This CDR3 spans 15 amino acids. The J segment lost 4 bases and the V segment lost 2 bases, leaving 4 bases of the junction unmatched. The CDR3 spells CASSEVDRENQPQHF. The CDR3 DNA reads TGCGCCAGCAGTGAGGTGGACAGGGAGAATCAGCCCCAGCATTTT.

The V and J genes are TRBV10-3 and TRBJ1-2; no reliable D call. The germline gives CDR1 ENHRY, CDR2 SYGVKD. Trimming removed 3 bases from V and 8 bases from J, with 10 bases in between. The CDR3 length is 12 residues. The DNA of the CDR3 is TGTGCCATCAGTGATGGGTCGGGGGGCTACACCTTC. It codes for CAISDGSGGYTF.

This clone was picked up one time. The CDR3 here is CASSFDRVETQYF. CDR3 nucleotides: TGTGCCAGCAGCTTCGACAGGGTTGAGACCCAGTACTTC. The chain has TRBV7-6 and TRBJ2-5; 7 nucleotides match TRBD1. CDR1 and CDR2 (germline): SGHVS, FNYEAQ. With V trimmed by 3 bases and J by 5 bases, 3 bases remained unmatched. The CDR3 is 13 amino acids.

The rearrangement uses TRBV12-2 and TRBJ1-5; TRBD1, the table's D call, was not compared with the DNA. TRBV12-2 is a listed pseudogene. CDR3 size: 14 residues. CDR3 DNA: TGTGCAAGTCGCTTAGAGGGGAGCAATCAGCCCCAGCATTTT. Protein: CASRLEGSNQPQHF.

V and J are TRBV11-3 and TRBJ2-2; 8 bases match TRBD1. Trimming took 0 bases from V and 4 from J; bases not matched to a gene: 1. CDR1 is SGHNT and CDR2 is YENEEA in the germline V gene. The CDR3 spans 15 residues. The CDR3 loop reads CASSLEQGVTGELFF. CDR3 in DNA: TGTGCCAGCAGCTTAGAACAGGGGGTCACCGGGGAGCTGTTTTTT.

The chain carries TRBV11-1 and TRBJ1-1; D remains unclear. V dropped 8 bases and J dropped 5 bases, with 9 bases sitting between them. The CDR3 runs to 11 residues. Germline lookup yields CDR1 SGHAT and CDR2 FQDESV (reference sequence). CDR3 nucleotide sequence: TGTGCCAGCCTGAAACAAACTGAAGCTTTCTTT. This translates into CASLKQTEAFF.

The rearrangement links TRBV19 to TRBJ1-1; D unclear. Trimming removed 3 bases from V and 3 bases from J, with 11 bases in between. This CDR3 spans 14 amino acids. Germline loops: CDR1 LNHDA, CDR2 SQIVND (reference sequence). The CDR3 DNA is TGTGCCAGTAGTATTTCTCCGGCGGACACTGAAGCTTTCTTT. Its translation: CASSISPADTEAFF.

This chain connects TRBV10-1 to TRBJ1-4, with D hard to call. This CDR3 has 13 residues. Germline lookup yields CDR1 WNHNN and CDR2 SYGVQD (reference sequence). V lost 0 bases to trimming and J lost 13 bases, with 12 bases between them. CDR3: CASSESGRGSLFF. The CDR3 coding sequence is TGCGCCAGCAGTGAGTCGGGCCGTGGGTCACTGTTTTTT.

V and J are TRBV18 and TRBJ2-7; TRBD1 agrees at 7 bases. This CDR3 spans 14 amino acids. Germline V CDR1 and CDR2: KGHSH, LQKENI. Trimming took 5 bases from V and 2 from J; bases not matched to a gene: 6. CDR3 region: CASSAETGPYEQYV. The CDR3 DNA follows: TGTGCCAGCTCAGCTGAGACAGGGCCCTACGAGCAGTACGTC.

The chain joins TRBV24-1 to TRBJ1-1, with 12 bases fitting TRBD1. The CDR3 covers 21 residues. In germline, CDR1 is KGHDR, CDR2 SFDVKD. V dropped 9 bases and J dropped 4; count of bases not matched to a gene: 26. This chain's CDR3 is CATAPFPGQGAGRKLFTEAFF. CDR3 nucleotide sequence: TGTGCCACCGCCCCATTCCCGGGACAGGGGGCTGGAAGAAAGCTTTTCACTGAAGCTTTCTTT.

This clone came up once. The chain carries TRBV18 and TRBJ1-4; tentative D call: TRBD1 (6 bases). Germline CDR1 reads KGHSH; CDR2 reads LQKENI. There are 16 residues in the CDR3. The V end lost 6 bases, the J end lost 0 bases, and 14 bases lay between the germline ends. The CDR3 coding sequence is TGTGCCAGCTCGCTAGACAGGTCCGCAACTAATGAAAAACTGTTTTTT. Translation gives CASSLDRSATNEKLFF.

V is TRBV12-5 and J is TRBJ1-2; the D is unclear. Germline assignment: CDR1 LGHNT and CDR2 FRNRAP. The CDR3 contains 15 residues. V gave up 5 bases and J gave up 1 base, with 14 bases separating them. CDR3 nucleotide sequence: TGTGCTAGTGGTCTCGTCCGCGGGAATAACTATGGCTACACCTTC. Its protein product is CASGLVRGNNYGYTF.

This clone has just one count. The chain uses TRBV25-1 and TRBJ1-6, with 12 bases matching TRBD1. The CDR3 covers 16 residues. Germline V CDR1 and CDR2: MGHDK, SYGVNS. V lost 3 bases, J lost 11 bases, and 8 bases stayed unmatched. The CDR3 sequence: CASSDRRGTGGTPLHF. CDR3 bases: TGTGCCAGCAGTGACCGGCGAGGGACAGGGGGCACACCCCTCCACTTT. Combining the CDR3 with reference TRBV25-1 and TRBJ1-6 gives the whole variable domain EADIYQTPRYLVIGTGKKITLECSQTMGHDKMYWYQQDPGMELHLIHYSYGVNSTEKGDLSSESTVSRIRTEHFPLTLESARPSHTSQYLCASSDRRGTGGTPLHFGNGTRLTVT.

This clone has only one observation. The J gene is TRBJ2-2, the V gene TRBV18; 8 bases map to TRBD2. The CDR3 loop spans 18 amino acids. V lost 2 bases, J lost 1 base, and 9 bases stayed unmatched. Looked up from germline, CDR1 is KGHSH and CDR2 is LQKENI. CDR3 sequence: CASSPRMASGRNTGELFF. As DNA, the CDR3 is TGTGCCAGCTCACCAAGGATGGCCAGCGGGAGGAACACCGGGGAGCTGTTTTTT.

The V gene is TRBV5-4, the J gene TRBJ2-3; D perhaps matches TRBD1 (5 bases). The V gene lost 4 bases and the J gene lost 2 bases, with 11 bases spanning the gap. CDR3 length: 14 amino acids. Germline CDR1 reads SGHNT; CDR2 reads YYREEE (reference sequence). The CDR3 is CASSGAQNTDTQYF. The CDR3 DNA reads TGTGCCAGCAGCGGGGCCCAGAACACAGATACGCAGTATTTT. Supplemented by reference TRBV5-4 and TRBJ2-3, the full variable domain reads ETGVTQSPTHLIKTRGQQVTLRCSSQSGHNTVSWYQQALGQGPQFIFQYYREEENGRGNFPPRFSGLQFPNYSSELNVNALELDDSALYLCASSGAQNTDTQYFGPGTRLTVL.

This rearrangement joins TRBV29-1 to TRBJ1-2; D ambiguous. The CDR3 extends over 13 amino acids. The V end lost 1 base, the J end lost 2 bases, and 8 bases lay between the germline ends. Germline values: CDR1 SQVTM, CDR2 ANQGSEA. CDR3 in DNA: TGCAGCGTTGAAGGGGGAGACAACTATGGCTACACCTTC. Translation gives CSVEGGDNYGYTF. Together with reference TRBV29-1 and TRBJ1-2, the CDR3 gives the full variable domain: SAVISQKPSRDICQRGTSLTIQCQVDSQVTMMFWYRQQPGQSLTLIATANQGSEATYESGFVIDKFPISRPNLTFSTLTVSNMSPEDSSIYLCSVEGGDNYGYTFGSGTRLTVV.

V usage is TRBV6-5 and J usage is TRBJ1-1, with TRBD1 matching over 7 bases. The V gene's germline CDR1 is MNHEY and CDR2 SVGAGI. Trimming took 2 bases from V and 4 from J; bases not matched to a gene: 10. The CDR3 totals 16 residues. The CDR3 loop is CASSYAQRGQFTEAFF. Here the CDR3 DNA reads TGTGCCAGCAGTTACGCACAAAGGGGACAGTTCACTGAAGCTTTCTTT.

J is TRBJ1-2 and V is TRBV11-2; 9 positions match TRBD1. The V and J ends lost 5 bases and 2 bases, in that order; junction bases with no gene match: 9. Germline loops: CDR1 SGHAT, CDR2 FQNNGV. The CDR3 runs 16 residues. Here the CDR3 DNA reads TGTGCCAGCAGCCCCGATGGGGGGACAGGGAACTATGGCTACACCTTC. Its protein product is CASSPDGGTGNYGYTF.

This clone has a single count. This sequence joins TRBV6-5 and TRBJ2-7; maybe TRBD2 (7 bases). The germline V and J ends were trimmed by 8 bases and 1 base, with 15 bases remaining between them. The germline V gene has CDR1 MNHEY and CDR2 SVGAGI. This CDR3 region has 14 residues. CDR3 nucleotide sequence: TGTGCCAGCGGCGCGGGGGCAGGGTCCTACGAGCAGTACGTC. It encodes CASGAGAGSYEQYV.

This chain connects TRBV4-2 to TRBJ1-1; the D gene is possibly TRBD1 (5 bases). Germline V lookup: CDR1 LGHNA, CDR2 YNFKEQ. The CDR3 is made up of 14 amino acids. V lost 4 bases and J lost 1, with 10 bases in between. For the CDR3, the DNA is TGTGCCAGCAGCCGAACCCAGGGGAACACTGAAGCTTTCTTT. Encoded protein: CASSRTQGNTEAFF.

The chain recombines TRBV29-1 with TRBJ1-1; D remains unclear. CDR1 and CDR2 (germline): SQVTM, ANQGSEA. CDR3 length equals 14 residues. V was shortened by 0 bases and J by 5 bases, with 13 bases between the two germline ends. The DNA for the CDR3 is TGCAGCGTTGAAGATGATAATAGGAGGACTGAAGCTTTCTTT. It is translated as CSVEDDNRRTEAFF.

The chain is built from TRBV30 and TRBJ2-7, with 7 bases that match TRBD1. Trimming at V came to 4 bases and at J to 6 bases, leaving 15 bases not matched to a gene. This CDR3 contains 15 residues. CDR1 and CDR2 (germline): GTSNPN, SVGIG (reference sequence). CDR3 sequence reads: CAWNTGQPIGGEQYV. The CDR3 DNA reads TGTGCCTGGAACACGGGACAGCCTATCGGCGGCGAGCAGTACGTC.